This TCR beta chain was recorded in a study of a mutant IDH1 vaccine in newly diagnosed glioma. Turning to the study itself: Investigators started vaccination 4-6 weeks after radiotherapy alone, or with temozolomide cycles.

The CDR3 length is 13 residues. Germline assignment: CDR1 MNHEY and CDR2 SVGAGI. Trimming cost V 3 bases and J 2 bases, with 8 bases left between them. Clones were sequenced by immunoSEQ multiplex PCR, and TCRdb holds only the in-frame ones, with some missing. The sample has approximately 66,000 clones, 84% seen once. The time point: week 35, safety follow-up. Mutant IDH1 20-mer peptide, at 300 ug, made up each vaccine dose, with topical imiquimod. On this clone itself: As yet, its antigen is unknown.

The receptor comes from a man aged 30-40 years with glioma. Specimen: PBMCs, collected from a glioma patient whose treatment included an IDH1 peptide vaccine. The chain uses TRBV6-5 and TRBJ2-7; perhaps TRBD1 as D (5 bases). CDR3 amino acids: CASSYGAPYEQYF. CDR3 in DNA: TGTGCCAGCAGTTATGGGGCTCCCTACGAGCAGTACTTC.